The following is a TCR beta chain sequence with its context. Its antigen is not yet known. Base qualities are not at hand, and no much larger clone is one base apart. Participants in the prospective study were aged roughly 18 to 95 years, lived in 20 to 25 United States geographic areas, and enrolled through a virtual design. Cohort assignment in the prospective study relied on participant-reported clinical history from a screening survey and a study questionnaire. In the prospective study, mobile phlebotomists collected whole blood, serum and a nasopharyngeal or oropharyngeal swab from each participant. Prospective study participants could optionally give additional blood draws and questionnaires over an approximately two-month period. Before DNA extraction, blood samples from the prospective study were shipped at room temperature or frozen. The sample originates from a study of blood T cell repertoires in COVID-19 (dated by TCRdb to about 2020). Context from the whole study: The collaborator samples originated in the United States, Italy and Spain and spanned the acute and convalescent phases of COVID-19. The prospective study material was composed of cDNA or gDNA derived from T cells, B-cell-depleted T cells, or PBMCs. Deeply sampled blood TCRbeta repertoires from subjects exposed to, actively infected with, or recovered from COVID-19 were included in the dataset. The repertoires were made available in a free public database intended to serve as a resource for research on the immune response to SARS-CoV-2. Samples were obtained from the ongoing ImmuneRACE study (first 160 participants) and from some 1,200 subjects provided by 6 global collaborators. Nearly every sample came with metadata listing a de-identified subject ID, COVID-19 status, age in years and sex. Where HLA class I and class II types were available, the types were taken from metadata supplied by the sample provider, not from assay-based typing. General conclusions and limits of the study: The quantity of clinical and demographic metadata differed by source and by participant and was supplied without curation.

V is clipped by 0 bases and J by 1 base, and the sequence between their germline boundaries is 9 bases long. Spanning cysteine to phenylalanine, the CDR3 consists of 14 amino acids. The only DNA kept is the CDR3, 42 bases in frame from the first base. The germline V gene gives CDR1 as SQVTM and CDR2 as ANQGSEA. TCRbeta CDR3 regions were amplified from genomic DNA using the immunoSEQ Assay, a bias-controlled multiplex PCR. In the source study's methods: Within the assay, amplification of reference gene primers was used to estimate how many nucleated cells each sample contained. To quantify the absolute abundance of each unique TCRbeta CDR3 rearrangement, sequence reads were collapsed and filtered. For each sample, productive Simpson clonality was calculated as the square root of Simpson's diversity index across productive rearrangements. In its TCRdb copy, this immuneACCESS table keeps in-frame sequences only and misses some clones. Where compared with another copy, unresolved V genes explain less than half of these, and the others have no known cause. V and J calls and clone size are given by that table; D and trimming were obtained from the DNA. Recorded for this sample are approximately 220,000 clones; roughly 89% of them occurred a single time. The ten most abundant clones make up around 4.2% of the sample.

Sequences were obtained from PBMCs or T cells enriched from blood (not recorded which). The V and J segments used are TRBV29-1 and TRBJ2-5, with no D gene named confidently. The receptor's source is a woman in her twenties or thirties with acute COVID-19. DNA sequence: TGCAGCGTTGAAGAATCAGGTGCCCAAGAGACCCAGTACTTC. Its product reads: CSVEESGAQETQYF.